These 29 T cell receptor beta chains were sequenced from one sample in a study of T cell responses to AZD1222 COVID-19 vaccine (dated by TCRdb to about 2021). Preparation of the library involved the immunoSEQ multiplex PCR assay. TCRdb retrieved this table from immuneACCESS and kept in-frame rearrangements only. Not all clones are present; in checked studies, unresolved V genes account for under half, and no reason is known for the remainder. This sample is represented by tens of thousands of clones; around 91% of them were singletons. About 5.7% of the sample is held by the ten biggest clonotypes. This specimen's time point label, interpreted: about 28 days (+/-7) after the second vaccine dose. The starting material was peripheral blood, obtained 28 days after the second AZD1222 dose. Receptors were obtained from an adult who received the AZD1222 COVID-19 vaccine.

This CDR3 reads CSANRNEQFF. The CDR3 nucleotides read TGCAGTGCTAATAGGAATGAGCAGTTCTTC. V is TRBV20-1 and J is TRBJ2-1, with D unclear. The CDR3 runs 10 residues. V was clipped by 4 bases and J by 7 bases, with 5 bases between them. CDR1 is DFQATT, CDR2 SNEGSKA, per germline (reference sequence).

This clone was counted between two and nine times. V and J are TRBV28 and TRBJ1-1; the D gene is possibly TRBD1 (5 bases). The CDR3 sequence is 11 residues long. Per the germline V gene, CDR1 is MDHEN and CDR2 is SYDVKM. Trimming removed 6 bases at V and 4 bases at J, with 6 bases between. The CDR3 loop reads CASRGTTEAFF. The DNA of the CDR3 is TGTGCCAGCAGGGGGACCACTGAAGCTTTCTTT.

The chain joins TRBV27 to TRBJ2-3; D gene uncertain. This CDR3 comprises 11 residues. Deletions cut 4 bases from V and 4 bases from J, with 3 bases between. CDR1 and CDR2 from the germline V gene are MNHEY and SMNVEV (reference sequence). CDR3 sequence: CASSSSDTQYF. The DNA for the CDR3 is TGTGCCAGCAGTTCGTCAGATACGCAGTATTTT.

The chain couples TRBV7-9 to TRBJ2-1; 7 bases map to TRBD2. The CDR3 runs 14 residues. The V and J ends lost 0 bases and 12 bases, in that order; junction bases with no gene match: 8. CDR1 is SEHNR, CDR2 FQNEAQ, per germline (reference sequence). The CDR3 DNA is TGTGCCAGCAGCTTAGCCGGCCTCTCGGGGGGGCAGTTCTTC. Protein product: CASSLAGLSGGQFF.

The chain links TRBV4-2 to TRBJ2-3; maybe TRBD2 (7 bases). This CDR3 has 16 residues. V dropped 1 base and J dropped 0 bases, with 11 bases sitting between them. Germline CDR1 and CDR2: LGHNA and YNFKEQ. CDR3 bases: TGTGCCAGCAGCCAAGTGGGGGGGGCAAGCACAGATACGCAGTATTTT. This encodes CASSQVGGASTDTQYF.

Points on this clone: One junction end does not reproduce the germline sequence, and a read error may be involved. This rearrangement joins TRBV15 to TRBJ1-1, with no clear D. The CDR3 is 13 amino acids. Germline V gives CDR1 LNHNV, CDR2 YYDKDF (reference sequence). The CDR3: CATTRREGTEAFF. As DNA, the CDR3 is TGTGCCACCACCAGAAGGGAGGGCACTGAAGCTTTCTTT. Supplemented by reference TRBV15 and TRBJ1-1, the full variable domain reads DAMVIQNPRYQVTQFGKPVTLSCSQTLNHNVMYWYQQKSSQAPKLLFHYYDKDFNNEADTPDNFQSRRPNTSFCFLDIRSPGLGDTAMYLCATTRREGTEAFFGQGTRLTVV.

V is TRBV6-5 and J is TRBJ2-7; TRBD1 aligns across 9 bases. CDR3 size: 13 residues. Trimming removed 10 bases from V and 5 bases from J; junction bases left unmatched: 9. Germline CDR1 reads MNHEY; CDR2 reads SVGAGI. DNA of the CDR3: TGTGCCACCAGGGGACAGGGTTCGAACGAGCAGTACTTC. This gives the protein CATRGQGSNEQYF.

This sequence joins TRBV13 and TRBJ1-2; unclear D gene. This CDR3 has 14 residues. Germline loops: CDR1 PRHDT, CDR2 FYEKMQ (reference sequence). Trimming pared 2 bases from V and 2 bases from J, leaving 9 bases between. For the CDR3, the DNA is TGTGCCAGCAGCTTAAGGCAGCTGAACTATGGCTACACCTTC. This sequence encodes CASSLRQLNYGYTF.

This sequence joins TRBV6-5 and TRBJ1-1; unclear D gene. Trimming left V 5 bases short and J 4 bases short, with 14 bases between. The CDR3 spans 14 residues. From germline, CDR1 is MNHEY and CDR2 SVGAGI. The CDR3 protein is CASSKLDVITEAFF. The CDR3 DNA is TGTGCCAGCAGTAAATTAGACGTGATCACTGAAGCTTTCTTT.

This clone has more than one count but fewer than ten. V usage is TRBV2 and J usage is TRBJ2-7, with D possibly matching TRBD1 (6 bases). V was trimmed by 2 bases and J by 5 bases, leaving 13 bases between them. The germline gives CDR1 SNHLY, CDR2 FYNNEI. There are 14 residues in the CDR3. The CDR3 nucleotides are TGTGCCAGCAGTGAACCGACAGGAGGCGACGAGCAGTACTTC. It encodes CASSEPTGGDEQYF.

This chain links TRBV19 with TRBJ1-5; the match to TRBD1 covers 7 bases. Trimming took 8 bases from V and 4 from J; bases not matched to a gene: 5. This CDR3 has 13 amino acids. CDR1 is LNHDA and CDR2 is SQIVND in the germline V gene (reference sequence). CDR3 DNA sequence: TGTGCCAGTGCCAACAGGGGAAATCAGCCCCAGCATTTT. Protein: CASANRGNQPQHF. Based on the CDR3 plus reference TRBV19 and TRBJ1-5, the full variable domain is DGGITQSPKYLFRKEGQNVTLSCEQNLNHDAMYWYRQDPGQGLRLIYYSQIVNDFQKGDIAEGYSVSREKKESFPLTVTSAQKNPTAFYLCASANRGNQPQHFGDGTRLSIL.

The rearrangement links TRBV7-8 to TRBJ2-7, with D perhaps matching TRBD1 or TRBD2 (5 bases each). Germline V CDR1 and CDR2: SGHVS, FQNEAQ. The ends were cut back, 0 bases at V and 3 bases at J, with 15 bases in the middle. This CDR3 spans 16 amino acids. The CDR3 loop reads CASSLAGPGTVYEQYF. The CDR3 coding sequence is TGTGCCAGCAGCTTAGCGGGACCGGGCACGGTCTACGAGCAGTACTTC.

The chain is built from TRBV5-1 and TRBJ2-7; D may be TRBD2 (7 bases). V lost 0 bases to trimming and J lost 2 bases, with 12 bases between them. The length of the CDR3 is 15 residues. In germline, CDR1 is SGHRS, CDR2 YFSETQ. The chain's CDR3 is CASSLAGGLAYEQYF. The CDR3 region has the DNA TGCGCCAGCAGCTTGGCCGGGGGGCTGGCCTACGAGCAGTACTTC.

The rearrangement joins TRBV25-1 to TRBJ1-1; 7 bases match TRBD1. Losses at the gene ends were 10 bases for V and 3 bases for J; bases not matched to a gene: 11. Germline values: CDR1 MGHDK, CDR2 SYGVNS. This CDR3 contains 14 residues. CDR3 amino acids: CATLRDRKDTEAFF. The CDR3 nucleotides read TGTGCCACCCTAAGGGACAGAAAGGACACTGAAGCTTTCTTT.

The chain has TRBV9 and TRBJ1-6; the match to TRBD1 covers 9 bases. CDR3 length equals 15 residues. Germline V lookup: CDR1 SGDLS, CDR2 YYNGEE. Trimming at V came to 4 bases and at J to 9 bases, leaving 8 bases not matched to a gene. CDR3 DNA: TGTGCCAGCAGCAATACCGGGACAGGGAGTTCACCCCTCCACTTT. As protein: CASSNTGTGSSPLHF.

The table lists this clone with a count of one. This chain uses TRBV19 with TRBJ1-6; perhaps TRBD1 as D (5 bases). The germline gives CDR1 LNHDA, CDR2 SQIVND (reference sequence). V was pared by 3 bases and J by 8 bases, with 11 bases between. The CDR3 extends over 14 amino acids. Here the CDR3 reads CASSIPGGDSPLHF. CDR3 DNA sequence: TGTGCCAGTAGTATCCCCGGGGGTGATTCACCCCTCCACTTT.

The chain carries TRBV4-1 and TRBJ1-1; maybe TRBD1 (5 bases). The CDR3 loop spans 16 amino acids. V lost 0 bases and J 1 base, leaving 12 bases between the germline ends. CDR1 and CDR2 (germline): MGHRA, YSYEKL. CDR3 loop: CASSQDLGAKNTEAFF. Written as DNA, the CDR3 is TGCGCCAGCAGCCAAGATCTAGGGGCTAAGAACACTGAAGCTTTCTTT.

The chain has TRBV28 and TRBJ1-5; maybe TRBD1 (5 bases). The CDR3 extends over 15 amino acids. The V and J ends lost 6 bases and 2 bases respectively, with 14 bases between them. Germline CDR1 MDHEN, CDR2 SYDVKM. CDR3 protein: CASSILGRGNQPQHF. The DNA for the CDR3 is TGTGCCAGCAGCATACTTGGCAGGGGCAATCAGCCCCAGCATTTT.

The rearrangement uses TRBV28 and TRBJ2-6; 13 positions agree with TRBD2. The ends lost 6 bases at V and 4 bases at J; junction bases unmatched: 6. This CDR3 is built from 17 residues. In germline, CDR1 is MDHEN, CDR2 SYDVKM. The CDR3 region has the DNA TGTGCCAGCAGCGGCGGGACTAGCGGGACCGGGGCCAACGTCCTGACTTTC. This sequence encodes CASSGGTSGTGANVLTF.

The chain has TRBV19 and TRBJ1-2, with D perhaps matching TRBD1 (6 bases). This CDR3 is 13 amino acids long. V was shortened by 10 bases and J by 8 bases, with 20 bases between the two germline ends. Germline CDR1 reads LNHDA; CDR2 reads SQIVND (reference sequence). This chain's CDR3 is CATTWILGGGYTF. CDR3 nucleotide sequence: TGTGCCACTACGTGGATCCTAGGGGGGGGCTACACCTTC.

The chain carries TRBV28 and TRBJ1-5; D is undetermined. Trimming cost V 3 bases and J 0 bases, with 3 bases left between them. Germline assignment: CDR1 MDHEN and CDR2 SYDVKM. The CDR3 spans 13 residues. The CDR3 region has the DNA TGTGCCAGCAGTTTGGTTAGCAATCAGCCCCAGCATTTT. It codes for CASSLVSNQPQHF.

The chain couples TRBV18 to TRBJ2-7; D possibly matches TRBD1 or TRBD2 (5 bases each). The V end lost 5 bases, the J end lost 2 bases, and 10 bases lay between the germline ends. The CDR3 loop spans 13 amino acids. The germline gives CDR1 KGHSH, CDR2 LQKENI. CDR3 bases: TGTGCCAGCTCAGGGACGGCTACCTACGAGCAGTACTTC. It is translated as CASSGTATYEQYF.

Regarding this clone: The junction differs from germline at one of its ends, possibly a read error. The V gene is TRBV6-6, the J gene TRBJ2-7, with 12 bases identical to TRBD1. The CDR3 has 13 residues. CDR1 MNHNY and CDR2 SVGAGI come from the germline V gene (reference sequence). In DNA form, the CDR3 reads TGTGCTACCGGGACAGGGGGCTCCGACGAGCAGTACTTC. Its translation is CATGTGGSDEQYF.

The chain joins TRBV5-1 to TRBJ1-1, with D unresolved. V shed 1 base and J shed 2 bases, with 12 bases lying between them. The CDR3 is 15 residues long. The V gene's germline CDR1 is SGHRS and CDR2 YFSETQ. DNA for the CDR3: TGCGCCAGCAGCTTGTCAGCGTCCTTCAACACTGAAGCTTTCTTT. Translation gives CASSLSASFNTEAFF.

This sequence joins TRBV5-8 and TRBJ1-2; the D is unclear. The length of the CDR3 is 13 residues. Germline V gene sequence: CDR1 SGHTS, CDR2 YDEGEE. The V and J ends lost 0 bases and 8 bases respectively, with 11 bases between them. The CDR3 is CASSLEGSRGYTF. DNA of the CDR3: TGTGCCAGCAGCTTGGAAGGTAGTAGGGGCTACACCTTC.

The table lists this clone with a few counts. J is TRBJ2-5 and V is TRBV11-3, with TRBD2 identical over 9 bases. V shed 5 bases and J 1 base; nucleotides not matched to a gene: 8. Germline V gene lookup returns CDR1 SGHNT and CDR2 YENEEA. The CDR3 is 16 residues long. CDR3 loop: CASSPGLAGIQETQYF. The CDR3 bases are TGTGCCAGCAGCCCCGGGCTAGCGGGGATCCAAGAGACCCAGTACTTC.

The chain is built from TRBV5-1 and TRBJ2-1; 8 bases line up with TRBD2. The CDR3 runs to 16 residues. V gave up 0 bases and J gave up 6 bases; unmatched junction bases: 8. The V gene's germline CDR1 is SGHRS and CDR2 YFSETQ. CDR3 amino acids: CASSLDSGASSNEQFF. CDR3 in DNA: TGCGCCAGCAGCTTGGATAGCGGGGCGTCAAGCAATGAGCAGTTCTTC.

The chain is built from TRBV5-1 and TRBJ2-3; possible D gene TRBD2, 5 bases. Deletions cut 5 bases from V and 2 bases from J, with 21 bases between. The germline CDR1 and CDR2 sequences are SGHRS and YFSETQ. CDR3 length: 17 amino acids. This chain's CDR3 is CASRARTFSRVTDTQYF. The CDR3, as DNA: TGCGCCAGCAGGGCCCGGACTTTTTCTCGGGTCACAGATACGCAGTATTTT.

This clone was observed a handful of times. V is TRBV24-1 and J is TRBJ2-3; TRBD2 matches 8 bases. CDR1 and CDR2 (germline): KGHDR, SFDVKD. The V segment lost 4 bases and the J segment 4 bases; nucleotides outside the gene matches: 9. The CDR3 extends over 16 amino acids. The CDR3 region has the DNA TGTGCCACCAGTGAGAGAACGGGGGGGCCCGCAGATACGCAGTATTTT. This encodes CATSERTGGPADTQYF.